This entry concerns a single TCR beta chain. Its antigen is still unknown. The data belong to a study of T-cell memory formation after mild COVID-19. Overall study context: The study found TCR clusters largely donor specific. The study, taken as a whole, reports: Contracting clones, day 15 to 85, had balanced CD4/CD8, and later expanders favored CD4+. Second-wave clones with a day 37 peak had unconfirmed SARS-CoV-2 specificity.

TCRdb re-derived calls from the 5' RACE reads in MiXCR, one entry per CDR3 protein. The sample holds about 150,000 distinct CDR3 sequences, less than 25% seen once. Deletions cut 10 bases from V and 1 base from J, with 10 bases between. Germline V CDR1 and CDR2: SNHLY, FYNNEI. CDR3 length: 12 residues. Input material: PBMCs or a T cell subset sorted from them (not recorded which). The rearrangement joins TRBV2 to TRBJ1-2; tentatively, D is TRBD1 (6 bases). The TCR was taken from an adult woman who had mild COVID-19 (a few samples of this study predate the infection). Cell type and time point are not known. The CDR3 protein is CAKLQGNYGYTF. The CDR3 DNA sequence: TGTGCCAAATTACAGGGTAACTATGGCTACACCTTC.